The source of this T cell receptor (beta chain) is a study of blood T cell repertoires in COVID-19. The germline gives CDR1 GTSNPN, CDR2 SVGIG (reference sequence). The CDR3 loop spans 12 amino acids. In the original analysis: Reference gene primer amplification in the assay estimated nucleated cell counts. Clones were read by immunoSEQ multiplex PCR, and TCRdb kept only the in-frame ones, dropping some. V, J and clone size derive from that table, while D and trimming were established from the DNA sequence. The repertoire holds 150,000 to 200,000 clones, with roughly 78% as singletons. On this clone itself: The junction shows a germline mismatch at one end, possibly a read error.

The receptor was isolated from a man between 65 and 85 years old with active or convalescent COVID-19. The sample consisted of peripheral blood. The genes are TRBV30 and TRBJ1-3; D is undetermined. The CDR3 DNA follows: TGTGCTTGGACTTACTCTGGAAACACCATATATTTT. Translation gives CAWTYSGNTIYF.